This TCR beta chain derives from a study of tumor and adjacent non-tumor tissue in lung cancer. Across the whole study: The patients, roughly 10 men and 5 women, were roughly 30 to 80 with stage I to III disease. Findings and limits, study-wide: Top 100 clones took a larger repertoire share in normal lung. Shorter survival was associated with higher TCR diversity in tumors.

No cell sorting was done before RNA was extracted from the tissue. Distant lung tissue was collected more than 3 cm away from the tumor edge. Donors were chemotherapy-naive, newly diagnosed lung cancer surgical patients in China, August–late 2014. A modified ARM-PCR protocol with three rounds of nested PCR amplified TCRbeta. TCRdb recomputed calls from the multiplex PCR reads with MiXCR, one row per CDR3 protein. The sample shows about 80,000 distinct CDR3 sequences, more than 80% of them seen only once. The CDR3 consists of 15 residues. Germline lookup yields CDR1 MNHEY and CDR2 SVGAGI. Remarks on this clonotype: Its target is not known. Germline and junction disagree at one end, which may indicate a read error.

The chain has TRBV6-5 and TRBJ1-5; maybe TRBD1 (6 bases). This TCR was sampled from a man in his fifties or sixties with non-small cell lung cancer. The sequencing input was distant non-tumor lung tissue. The CDR3 here is CASSYLQGSNPPHHF. In nucleotides, the CDR3 is TGTGCTAGCAGTTACCTACAGGGAAGCAATCCGCCCCACCATTTT.